Shown below are 22 T cell receptor beta chains from a single sample sequenced in a study of blood T cell repertoires in COVID-19. Generated by immunoSEQ multiplex PCR, the TCRdb table keeps only in-frame clones and is missing some. The sample carries 15,000 to 20,000 clones, approximately 84% recorded once. The source material was peripheral blood. The receptors here all came from a human donor in a cohort sampled during active COVID-19.

The chain carries TRBV24-1 and TRBJ1-2; 8 bases line up with TRBD1. The CDR3 is made up of 17 amino acids. V lost 4 bases and J lost 1; bases outside the gene matches: 10. CDR1 KGHDR and CDR2 SFDVKD come from the germline V gene. The CDR3 region is CATSEPTGDVFNYGYTF. Written as DNA, the CDR3 is TGTGCCACCAGTGAGCCGACAGGGGACGTCTTTAACTATGGCTACACCTTC.

CDR3 in amino acids: CASSPGTSGIADTQYF. In DNA form, the CDR3 reads TGTGCCAGCAGCCCTGGGACTAGCGGGATCGCAGATACGCAGTATTTT. The chain carries TRBV7-3 and TRBJ2-3; the match to TRBD2 covers 13 bases. Per germline, CDR1 SGHTA and CDR2 FQGTGA. Unmatched junction bases numbered 6, after V lost 5 bases and J lost 4 bases. The CDR3 has 16 amino acids.

In its sample, this clone was seen once. The gene calls are TRBV6-6 and TRBJ2-3, with 11 bases that match TRBD2. Looked up from germline, CDR1 is MNHNY and CDR2 is SVGAGI (reference sequence). The CDR3 runs 16 residues. The V segment lost 5 bases and the J segment 4 bases; nucleotides outside the gene matches: 8. This CDR3 reads CASSPGIAGGSDTQYF. CDR3 bases: TGTGCCAGCAGTCCGGGGATAGCGGGGGGGTCAGATACGCAGTATTTT.

This clone was picked up one time. The chain carries TRBV28 and TRBJ1-5; D is perhaps TRBD1 (6 bases). Germline V lookup: CDR1 MDHEN, CDR2 SYDVKM. The CDR3 length is 15 residues. Trimming pared 6 bases from V and 11 bases from J, leaving 23 bases between. This chain's CDR3 is CASSPPPGGPFAQHF. The DNA of the CDR3 is TGTGCCAGCAGCCCCCCTCCGGGGGGCCCTTTCGCCCAGCATTTT.

This clone has a single count. The chain joins TRBV9 to TRBJ1-3, with D perhaps matching TRBD1 (6 bases). Germline values: CDR1 SGDLS, CDR2 YYNGEE. The CDR3 extends over 15 amino acids. Trimming removed 0 bases from V and 1 base from J, with 8 bases in between. The CDR3 bases are TGTGCCAGCAGCGTAGCTACAGGGTCTGGAAACACCATATATTTT. Amino acids: CASSVATGSGNTIYF.

The chain has TRBV27 and TRBJ1-5, with TRBD1 matching 7 bases. The J segment lost 2 bases and the V segment lost 6 bases, leaving 7 bases of the junction unmatched. The CDR3 loop spans 15 amino acids. The germline gives CDR1 MNHEY, CDR2 SMNVEV (reference sequence). The CDR3 loop reads CASRSGQLGNQPQHF. Here the CDR3 DNA reads TGTGCCAGCAGATCGGGACAGTTGGGCAATCAGCCCCAGCATTTT.

The chain couples TRBV6-2 or TRBV6-3 to TRBJ2-5, with TRBD2 matching 13 bases. V gave up 6 bases and J gave up 4 bases; unmatched junction bases: 11. The V gene's germline CDR1 is MNHEY and CDR2 SVGEGT. CDR3 size: 17 residues. This chain's CDR3 is CASSPTRTSGRGETQYF. In DNA form, the CDR3 reads TGTGCCAGCAGCCCCACGAGGACTAGCGGGAGAGGAGAGACCCAGTACTTC.

V is TRBV7-2 and J is TRBJ2-2; maybe TRBD1 (6 bases). Per germline, CDR1 SGHTA and CDR2 FQGNSA. The ends were cut back, 1 base at V and 6 bases at J, with 18 bases in the middle. This CDR3 is 17 amino acids long. The CDR3 spells CASSLGGSVGAAGELFF. The CDR3 bases are TGTGCCAGCAGCTTAGGGGGATCTGTGGGGGCGGCCGGGGAGCTGTTTTTT.

This chain links TRBV10-3 with TRBJ2-7; TRBD1 is a possible D gene (5 bases). CDR3 size: 13 residues. Germline assignment: CDR1 ENHRY and CDR2 SYGVKD. Trimming took off 6 bases at V and 5 bases at J, with 14 bases between the two ends. In DNA, the CDR3 is TGTGCCATCAGCGCAAGGGGAACTCACGAGCAGTACTTC. This translates into CAISARGTHEQYF.

This chain connects TRBV20-1 to TRBJ1-2; 9 bases line up with TRBD1. Germline V gene data show CDR1 as DFQATT and CDR2 as SNEGSKA (reference sequence). The V segment lost 3 bases and the J segment 8 bases; nucleotides outside the gene matches: 7. The CDR3 has 13 residues. As DNA, the CDR3 is TGCAGTGCTAGTACCGGGACAGGGAGCGGCTACACCTTC. Amino acids: CSASTGTGSGYTF.

The J gene is TRBJ2-3, the V gene TRBV7-2; 12 bases line up with TRBD2. V gave up 2 bases and J gave up 5 bases; unmatched junction bases: 5. The length of the CDR3 is 16 residues. The V gene's germline CDR1 is SGHTA and CDR2 FQGNSA. DNA for the CDR3: TGTGCCAGCAGCTTACGGACTAGCGGGGTGGTAGATACGCAGTATTTT. Residues: CASSLRTSGVVDTQYF.

This sequence joins TRBV18 and TRBJ2-6; 9 nucleotides agree with TRBD1. J lost 2 bases, V lost 6 bases, and 5 bases had no gene match. Germline assignment: CDR1 KGHSH and CDR2 LQKENI. The CDR3 consists of 16 residues. The CDR3 DNA follows: TGTGCCAGCTCCGGGACAGGGTCACCTGGGGCCAACGTCCTGACTTTC. Translated, it gives CASSGTGSPGANVLTF. Drawing the rest from reference TRBV18 and TRBJ2-6, the complete variable domain is NAGVMQNPRHLVRRRGQEARLRCSPMKGHSHVYWYRQLPEEGLKFMVYLQKENIIDESGMPKERFSAEFPKEGPSILRIQQVVRGDSAAYFCASSGTGSPGANVLTFGAGSRLTVL.

The V call is TRBV30, the J call TRBJ1-2, with D unclear. CDR1 is GTSNPN, CDR2 SVGIG, per germline (reference sequence). V was pared by 2 bases and J by 2 bases, with 6 bases between. This CDR3 is 12 amino acids long. The CDR3, as DNA: TGTGCCTGGAGTACGGGAAACTATGGCTACACCTTC. It translates to CAWSTGNYGYTF.

V usage is TRBV7-3 and J usage is TRBJ2-1; 8 bases are shared with TRBD1. The ends lost 5 bases at V and 5 bases at J; junction bases unmatched: 8. Germline lookup yields CDR1 SGHTA and CDR2 FQGTGA. The length of the CDR3 is 15 residues. In nucleotides, the CDR3 is TGTGCCAGCAGCCCGGGGACAGGCCGAAACAATGAGCAGTTCTTC. It encodes CASSPGTGRNNEQFF.

The chain uses TRBV24-1 and TRBJ2-2; 9 nucleotides line up with TRBD2. Trimming took 3 bases from V and 7 from J; bases not matched to a gene: 11. The CDR3 sequence is 17 residues long. Germline loops: CDR1 KGHDR, CDR2 SFDVKD. For the CDR3, the DNA is TGTGCCACCAGTGATCCACCCGGCGGGAGGGCAGGCGGGGAGCTGTTTTTT. This gives the protein CATSDPPGGRAGGELFF.

This clone was found once. This chain joins TRBV7-9 and TRBJ2-1, with a tentative D call TRBD2 (6 bases). The V end was cut by 2 bases, the J end by 1 base, with 6 bases between. This CDR3 comprises 14 residues. The germline CDR1 and CDR2 sequences are SEHNR and FQNEAQ (reference sequence). CDR3 region: CASSLLASYNEQFF. CDR3 coding DNA: TGTGCCAGCAGCTTACTAGCGTCCTACAATGAGCAGTTCTTC.

The chain combines TRBV11-3 with TRBJ2-3; 10 bases map to TRBD2. Per germline, CDR1 SGHNT and CDR2 YENEEA. The V gene end was trimmed by 11 bases and the J gene end by 3 bases; junction bases not matched to a gene: 17. This CDR3 has 17 amino acids. CDR3 in DNA: TGTGCCTGCAAGCGGGGGGGGCTTCCCGCGGGGACAGATACGCAGTATTTT. Amino acids: CACKRGGLPAGTDTQYF.

This chain links TRBV7-2 with TRBJ2-1; a possible D gene is TRBD1 (5 bases). The CDR3 has 15 amino acids. Germline V gives CDR1 SGHTA, CDR2 FQGNSA. With 1 base removed from V and 2 bases from J, the gap between germline ends came to 9 bases. Here the CDR3 reads CASSLEGQTYNEQFF. In DNA, the CDR3 is TGTGCCAGCAGCTTAGAGGGGCAAACCTACAATGAGCAGTTCTTC.

The J gene is TRBJ2-5, the V gene TRBV7-9; D is unresolved. V was shortened by 1 base and J by 1 base, with 10 bases between the two germline ends. CDR1 is SEHNR, CDR2 FQNEAQ, per germline (reference sequence). CDR3 length equals 15 residues. The CDR3 DNA follows: TGTGCCAGCAGCTTAGGGGCAGGAACCCAAGAGACCCAGTACTTC. Amino acids: CASSLGAGTQETQYF. Full variable domain (remainder filled in from reference TRBV7-9 and TRBJ2-5): DTGVSQNPRHKITKRGQNVTFRCDPISEHNRLYWYRQTLGQGPEFLTYFQNEAQLEKSRLLSDRFSAERPKGSFSTLEIQRTEQGDSAMYLCASSLGAGTQETQYFGPGTRLLVL.

V and J are TRBV2 and TRBJ1-5, with TRBD1 identical over 7 bases. From germline, CDR1 is SNHLY and CDR2 FYNNEI. The CDR3 length is 14 residues. The V gene end was trimmed by 7 bases and the J gene end by 2 bases; junction bases not matched to a gene: 5. DNA of the CDR3: TGTGCCAGCAAGGGACAGCAGGGCAATCAGCCCCAGCATTTT. As protein: CASKGQQGNQPQHF.

The chain links TRBV11-2 to TRBJ2-6; 14 positions agree with TRBD2. CDR1 is SGHAT and CDR2 is FQNNGV in the germline V gene. CDR3 length equals 20 residues. V dropped 0 bases and J dropped 0; count of bases not matched to a gene: 4. CDR3 nucleotide sequence: TGTGCCAGCAGCTTAGAGGGACTAGCGGGGGATTACTCTGGGGCCAACGTCCTGACTTTC. Translated, it gives CASSLEGLAGDYSGANVLTF.

CDR3 region: CASRGGTEAFF. For the CDR3, the DNA is TGTGCCAGCCGGGGTGGGACTGAAGCTTTCTTT. V is TRBV3-1 (or the pseudogene TRBV3-2) and J is TRBJ1-1; D ambiguous. This CDR3 spans 11 amino acids. V lost 8 bases and J lost 5, with 9 bases in between. Germline V gene sequence: CDR1 LGHDT, CDR2 YNNKEL (reference sequence).